This entry features one T cell receptor (beta chain) sequence. How the authors handled the data: Nucleated cell counts were estimated from reference gene primer amplification. Using immunoSEQ multiplex PCR, the repertoire was profiled, and TCRdb retains in-frame clones only, with some absent. V, J and clone size derive from that table, while D and trimming were established from the DNA sequence. Of about 240,000 clones detected, around 85% appear once; the ten largest clones hold around 3.3%. This sample is drawn from a study of blood T cell repertoires in COVID-19. Study-wide context: Researchers got acute and convalescent COVID-19 samples from the United States, Italy and Spain. Sources were T cells, B-cell-depleted T cells, or PBMCs; the material itself was cDNA or gDNA.

The CDR3 is 14 residues long. Per germline, CDR1 SGHAT and CDR2 FQDESV (reference sequence). The V segment lost 5 bases and the J segment 5 bases; nucleotides outside the gene matches: 6. This rearrangement joins TRBV11-1 to TRBJ2-5; 9 bases agree with TRBD1. What was sequenced was PBMCs or T cells enriched from blood (not recorded which). The clonotype originates from a woman aged 35 to 49 with acute COVID-19. The CDR3 DNA reads as TGTGCCAGCAGCCGGGACAGGGCGAGGGAGACCCAGTACTTC. It translates to CASSRDRARETQYF.